This T cell receptor (beta chain) was identified during a study of glioma-infiltrating T cells after dendritic cell vaccination. Between the trimmed V and J ends, which lost 1 base and 11 bases, there was a span of 19 bases. This CDR3 spans 15 amino acids. Germline lookup yields CDR1 LGHNA and CDR2 YNFKEQ. Blood PBMC samples: pre-vaccination, two weeks post third vaccination, and at tumor progression. TCRdb's copy holds only in-frame clones and misses some; the assay was immunoSEQ multiplex PCR. The sample contains roughly 90,000 clones, more than 75% of which appear only once. This sequence was found in a human donor with glioblastoma. The input for sequencing was blood, taken before dendritic cell vaccination. This chain connects TRBV4-2 to TRBJ2-3, with a tentative D call TRBD2 (6 bases). CDR3 bases: TGTGCCAGCAGCCAAGTATTCGGGGGTGGCTTGGGGCAGTATTTT. Its protein product is CASSQVFGGGLGQYF.